These 26 T cell receptor beta chains were all obtained from the same sample, sequenced in a study of vaccination and CD4 T cells after COVID-19. With the Oncomine TCR Beta short-read assay, DNA from cultured CD4+ T cells was sequenced. TCRdb re-called the PCR reads with MiXCR, one entry per CDR3 protein. The table records more than 13,000 distinct CDR3 sequences, around 24% of them present only once. The treatment here: approximately 10-day PBMC culture with coronavirus spike peptide pools or control peptides (ViraFEST assay). No antigens are known for them. The input for sequencing was CD4+ T cells from blood, cultured in vitro, taken after SARS-CoV-2 vaccination. The source of these receptors is a human donor who had recovered from COVID-19.

This chain connects TRBV28 to TRBJ1-3; the D is unclear. The ends were cut back, 10 bases at V and 4 bases at J, with 5 bases in the middle. The CDR3 has 10 amino acids. Germline V gene sequence: CDR1 MDHEN, CDR2 SYDVKM. The CDR3 DNA follows: TGTGCCATCCTGGGAAACACCATATATTTT. Protein product: CAILGNTIYF. Full variable domain (rest looked up from reference TRBV28 and TRBJ1-3): DVKVTQSSRYLVKRTGEKVFLECVQDMDHENMFWYRQDPGLGLRLIYFSYDVKMKEKGDIPEGYSVSREKKERFSLILESASTNQTSMYLCAILGNTIYFGEGSWLTVV.

In this sample, this clonotype turned up a few times. This sequence joins TRBV11-2 and TRBJ2-7; 8 bases match TRBD2. The V gene end was trimmed by 5 bases and the J gene end by 6 bases; junction bases not matched to a gene: 12. Germline CDR1 and CDR2: SGHAT and FQNNGV. CDR3 size: 15 residues. This chain's CDR3 is CASSIMRGAVGEQYF. CDR3 nucleotide sequence: TGTGCCAGCAGCATCATGCGGGGGGCAGTAGGCGAGCAGTACTTC.

CDR3 nucleotide sequence: TGTGCCAGCTCACCCCGACAGGGGAGTAATGGGTCACCCCTCCACTTT. Translating it yields CASSPRQGSNGSPLHF. V usage is TRBV18 and J usage is TRBJ1-6; 8 positions match TRBD1. V gave up 3 bases and J gave up 10 bases; unmatched junction bases: 11. Germline values: CDR1 KGHSH, CDR2 LQKENI. The CDR3 has 16 amino acids. Full variable domain (outside the CDR3, taken from reference TRBV18 and TRBJ1-6): NAGVMQNPRHLVRRRGQEARLRCSPMKGHSHVYWYRQLPEEGLKFMVYLQKENIIDESGMPKERFSAEFPKEGPSILRIQQVVRGDSAAYFCASSPRQGSNGSPLHFGNGTRLTVT.

The chain links TRBV5-4 to TRBJ2-4; D gene uncertain. This CDR3 comprises 15 residues. V gave up 1 base and J gave up 4 bases, with 12 bases separating them. Per germline, CDR1 SGHNT and CDR2 YYREEE (reference sequence). CDR3 nucleotide sequence: TGTGCCAGCAGCTTGAGGCAGACCGGGAAAAACATTCAGTACTTC. The encoded protein is CASSLRQTGKNIQYF.

Turning to this clonotype: At one of its ends the junction is not consistent with the germline gene, which may arise from a read error. The V call is TRBV15, the J call TRBJ1-1; TRBD1 is a possible D gene (5 bases). The CDR3 consists of 15 residues. Germline CDR1 reads LNHNV; CDR2 reads YYDKDF (reference sequence). This CDR3 reads CATSRDLGGYTKAFF. The CDR3 DNA sequence: TGTGCCACCAGCAGAGATCTGGGGGGTTACACTAAAGCTTTCTTT.

This clonotype has just a few counts. This chain uses TRBV28 with TRBJ1-1, with D possibly being TRBD1 (5 bases). This CDR3 has 13 amino acids. Germline assignment: CDR1 MDHEN and CDR2 SYDVKM. V lost 1 base to trimming and J lost 8 bases, with 11 bases between them. CDR3 protein: CASSLSGLREAFF. DNA for the CDR3: TGTGCCAGCAGTTTATCAGGGCTGCGGGAAGCTTTCTTT.

This clonotype was counted a few times. The chain joins TRBV6-2 or TRBV6-3 to TRBJ1-2; 8 bases map to TRBD1. This CDR3 is built from 15 residues. Germline values: CDR1 MNHEY, CDR2 SVGEGT. J gave up 5 bases and V 2 bases, and 7 bases lay outside the gene matches. The CDR3 nucleotides are TGTGCCAGCAGTTACGTTTTCCAGGGGGCTTATGGCTACACCTTC. Its protein product is CASSYVFQGAYGYTF.

The CDR3 region is CATSDGGRSNEKLFF. The CDR3 coding sequence is TGTGCCACCAGTGATGGGGGACGAAGTAATGAAAAACTGTTTTTT. The chain employs TRBV24-1 and TRBJ1-4, with D possibly being TRBD1 (5 bases). This CDR3 contains 15 residues. Germline V CDR1 and CDR2: KGHDR, SFDVKD. V dropped 3 bases and J dropped 4 bases, with 11 bases sitting between them.

This rearrangement joins TRBV9 to TRBJ2-3; 10 nucleotides align to TRBD2. V dropped 2 bases and J dropped 0; count of bases not matched to a gene: 3. This CDR3 has 16 amino acids. Germline CDR1 is SGDLS and CDR2 is YYNGEE. CDR3 nucleotides: TGTGCCAGCAGCGTGGGACTAGCGCTTAGCACAGATACGCAGTATTTT. This translates into CASSVGLALSTDTQYF.

This chain's CDR3 is CASSRLAGGPFRETQYF. Here the CDR3 DNA reads TGTGCCAGTAGCCGACTAGCGGGAGGGCCTTTTAGAGAGACCCAGTACTTC. This rearrangement joins TRBV19 to TRBJ2-5; 14 bases agree with TRBD2. The CDR3 is made up of 17 amino acids. The germline CDR1 and CDR2 sequences are LNHDA and SQIVND (reference sequence). The V segment lost 6 bases and the J segment 4 bases; nucleotides outside the gene matches: 10.

This clonotype has just a few counts. V gene TRBV24-1 combines with J gene TRBJ2-5; 7 bases are shared with TRBD1. Germline loops: CDR1 KGHDR, CDR2 SFDVKD. The V gene end was trimmed by 4 bases and the J gene end by 2 bases; junction bases not matched to a gene: 9. This CDR3 comprises 16 residues. This CDR3 reads CATSDPGTAQQETQYF. As DNA, the CDR3 is TGTGCCACCAGTGACCCGGGGACAGCTCAACAAGAGACCCAGTACTTC.

This clonotype was seen more than once but under ten times. This chain joins TRBV7-9 and TRBJ1-3, with D uncertain. From germline, CDR1 is SEHNR and CDR2 FQNEAQ (reference sequence). V was pared by 5 bases and J by 4 bases, with 9 bases between. The CDR3 loop spans 13 amino acids. CDR3 protein: CASSRQQGNTIYF. The CDR3, as DNA: TGTGCCAGCAGCCGACAACAGGGAAACACCATATATTTT.

The rearrangement joins TRBV20-1 to TRBJ2-1; 12 nucleotides line up with TRBD2. With 2 bases clipped from V and 9 bases from J, the junction kept 11 bases outside the gene matches. This CDR3 has 16 amino acids. The germline gives CDR1 DFQATT, CDR2 SNEGSKA (reference sequence). The CDR3, as DNA: TGCAGTGCTAGATCGCCGACTAGCGGGAGTATGGGTGAGCAGTTCTTC. This sequence encodes CSARSPTSGSMGEQFF.

V is TRBV18 and J is TRBJ1-1; no definite D call. CDR1 KGHSH and CDR2 LQKENI come from the germline V gene. The CDR3 extends over 12 amino acids. V was cut by 5 bases and J by 1 base, with 5 bases left in between. CDR3 nucleotide sequence: TGTGCCAGCTCAACGCCGAACACTGAAGCTTTCTTT. Protein: CASSTPNTEAFF.

V is TRBV28 and J is TRBJ2-5; perhaps TRBD1 as D (6 bases). The CDR3 is 15 amino acids. Germline V gives CDR1 MDHEN, CDR2 SYDVKM. Trimming stripped 5 bases from V and 4 bases from J, with 17 bases between. The CDR3 region is CASSLGHPRGETQYF. For the CDR3, the DNA is TGTGCCAGCAGTCTCGGACACCCCAGGGGAGAGACCCAGTACTTC.

The rearrangement links TRBV10-3 to TRBJ1-1, with D tentatively TRBD1 (5 bases). The germline gives CDR1 ENHRY, CDR2 SYGVKD. V shed 4 bases and J shed 0 bases, with 15 bases lying between them. The CDR3 is 16 residues long. Here the CDR3 DNA reads TGTGCCATCAGTGGGGGAAAGGGACTTATGAACACTGAAGCTTTCTTT. Protein sequence: CAISGGKGLMNTEAFF.

In its sample, this clonotype was seen a few times. CDR3 residues: CSASVRSLFYIQYF. The CDR3 DNA sequence: TGCAGTGCTAGTGTAAGGAGTCTCTTCTACATTCAGTACTTC. The chain links TRBV20-1 to TRBJ2-4, with D hard to call. The CDR3 spans 14 residues. Germline-derived CDR1 and CDR2 are DFQATT and SNEGSKA (reference sequence). V lost 3 bases, J lost 8 bases, and 17 bases lay in between.

This clonotype occurred a few times. The gene calls are TRBV7-9 and TRBJ2-1; 8 bases map to TRBD1. Germline loops: CDR1 SEHNR, CDR2 FQNEAQ (reference sequence). This CDR3 is 10 amino acids long. The junction had 3 bases not matched to a gene; V was cut back by 5 bases and J by 15 bases. CDR3 sequence (DNA): TGTGCCAGCAGCCGGACAGGGCGGTTCTTC. Translation: CASSRTGRFF.

This clonotype has a single count. A much more abundant neighbour one base away suggests this may be a read error. Since the CDR3 does not end with the conserved phenylalanine or tryptophan, this likely comes from a read error. This chain uses TRBV6-2 or TRBV6-3 with TRBJ1-5; D gene uncertain. Germline-derived CDR1 and CDR2 are MNHEY and SVGEGT. CDR3 length: 16 amino acids. V was pared by 2 bases and J by 5 bases, with 16 bases between. DNA for the CDR3: TGTGCCAGCAGTTACCCCCTGAGAGGGCGGGATCAGCCCCAGCATCTT. Translating it yields CASSYPLRGRDQPQHL.

This clonotype has only a few counts. The V call is TRBV24-1, the J call TRBJ2-2; TRBD1 matches at 8 bases. V lost 0 bases and J lost 3; bases outside the gene matches: 2. Germline-derived CDR1 and CDR2 are KGHDR and SFDVKD. The CDR3 totals 16 residues. CDR3 sequence: CATSDLQGADTGELFF. The CDR3 nucleotides are TGTGCCACCAGTGATTTGCAGGGGGCGGACACCGGGGAGCTGTTTTTT.

The genes are TRBV11-2 and TRBJ2-7, with TRBD2 identical over 12 bases. Germline V gives CDR1 SGHAT, CDR2 FQNNGV. This CDR3 has 19 amino acids. Trimming at V came to 0 bases and at J to 2 bases, leaving 11 bases not matched to a gene. CDR3 region: CASSLDRRRTSGIAYEQYF. The CDR3 DNA reads TGTGCCAGCAGCTTAGATAGGAGACGGACTAGCGGGATTGCCTACGAGCAGTACTTC.

A few counts support this clonotype. V gene TRBV29-1 combines with J gene TRBJ2-5; D may be TRBD1 (5 bases). Germline assignment: CDR1 SQVTM and CDR2 ANQGSEA. The CDR3 sequence is 12 residues long. The V gene lost 6 bases and the J gene lost 7 bases, with 15 bases spanning the gap. CDR3 loop: CSVGTGGWTQYF. The DNA of the CDR3 is TGCAGCGTAGGTACAGGTGGTTGGACCCAGTACTTC.

The rearrangement links TRBV7-2 to TRBJ2-1, with TRBD2 identical over 8 bases. Looked up from germline, CDR1 is SGHTA and CDR2 is FQGNSA. The CDR3 length is 16 residues. Trimming at V came to 6 bases and at J to 3 bases, leaving 10 bases not matched to a gene. Here the CDR3 DNA reads TGTGCCAGCAGTAACGGGACTAGTTGGTACTACAATGAGCAGTTCTTC. It encodes CASSNGTSWYYNEQFF.

This clonotype has only a few counts. Germline and junction disagree at one end, which may indicate a read error. J is TRBJ2-2 and V is TRBV2; 12 nucleotides align to TRBD2. The CDR3 is 15 amino acids. Germline loops: CDR1 SNHLY, CDR2 FYNNEI. The CDR3 nucleotides are TGTGCCAGCAGTCTAGCGGGAGGGAACACTGGGGAGCTGTTTTTT. Its translation is CASSLAGGNTGELFF.

The CDR3 bases are TGTGCCAGCAGCTTACTGACAGGGATGAACACTGAAGCTTTCTTT. Translating gives CASSLLTGMNTEAFF. This sequence joins TRBV7-9 and TRBJ1-1, with 7 bases identical to TRBD1. In germline, CDR1 is SEHNR, CDR2 FQNEAQ (reference sequence). V trimming: 2 bases; J trimming: 0 bases; junction bases outside the gene matches: 3. The CDR3 extends over 15 amino acids.

This rearrangement joins TRBV4-1 to TRBJ2-1, with 7 bases that match TRBD2. The J segment lost 0 bases and the V segment lost 1 base, leaving 3 bases of the junction unmatched. This CDR3 is 16 amino acids long. Per the germline V gene, CDR1 is MGHRA and CDR2 is YSYEKL. The CDR3 sequence: CASSQVGGSSYNEQFF. The CDR3 region has the DNA TGCGCCAGCAGCCAAGTGGGGGGGAGCTCCTACAATGAGCAGTTCTTC.